This T cell receptor beta chain was recorded in a study of T cells after yellow fever vaccination. General study points: When the response was secondary, it was weaker but reached its peak faster, day 5 versus 15. The CD4 compartment and the CD8 compartment contained a small share of clonotypes in common. From the bulk population, abundant clonotypes could contaminate and appear within FACS-sorted repertoires.

Regarding this clonotype: Antigen unknown.

This CDR3 has 14 amino acids. Germline assignment: CDR1 SGHTA and CDR2 FQGNSA. Trimming at V came to 0 bases and at J to 11 bases, leaving 4 bases not matched to a gene. TCRdb fed the 5' RACE reads into MiXCR, producing one record per CDR3 protein. The profile shows some 500,000 distinct CDR3 sequences, about 13% of them singletons. The sequences come from PBMCs, collected on the day of the yellow fever booster vaccination. The chain joins TRBV7-2 to TRBJ2-1; 10 bases fit TRBD2. This clonotype was obtained from a man aged 30 to 39 who received the YFV17D yellow fever vaccine. This CDR3 reads CASSLALAGLKQFF. CDR3 DNA sequence: TGTGCCAGCAGCTTAGCACTAGCGGGGCTAAAGCAGTTCTTC. The whole variable domain, filled in from reference TRBV7-2 and TRBJ2-1, reads GAGVSQSPSNKVTEKGKDVELRCDPISGHTALYWYRQSLGQGLEFLIYFQGNSAPDKSGLPSDRFSAERTGGSVSTLTIQRTQQEDSAVYLCASSLALAGLKQFFGPGTRLTVL.